A single T cell receptor (beta chain) is shown here with its context. Trimming took off 4 bases at V and 7 bases at J, with 19 bases between the two ends. Germline V gene sequence: CDR1 SGHAT, CDR2 FQNNGV. The CDR3 is made up of 15 amino acids. Original processing notes: How many nucleated cells were present was estimated from reference gene primer amplification. Produced via immunoSEQ multiplex PCR; TCRdb's table is partial and in-frame only. The V and J calls and clone size are taken from that table; D and trimming were inferred from the DNA. The data hold around 370,000 clones, with 88% observed a single time. Donors were grouped by their self-reported clinical history. Recovered status in Cohort 3 required two negative PCRs, clearance, or symptom resolution. This record comes from a study of blood T cell repertoires in COVID-19. Study details: T cells, B-cell-depleted T cells, or PBMCs supplied cDNA or gDNA.

Sequenced material: PBMCs or T cells enriched from blood (not recorded which). This clonotype originated in a woman aged 18-35 years who had recovered from COVID-19. The chain has TRBV11-2 and TRBJ1-1; possibly TRBD1 for D (5 bases). CDR3 loop: CASSYNTLRGNEAFF. Here the CDR3 DNA reads TGTGCCAGCAGCTACAATACTCTGCGGGGGAATGAAGCTTTCTTT.